This TCR beta chain was captured in a study of T cells in Graves' hyperthyroidism and ophthalmopathy. RNA transcripts served as the template for amplifying TCR beta CDR3 regions. TCR CDR3 underwent first-round RT-PCR with the HTBI primer set. Using its own MiXCR run on the multiplex PCR reads, TCRdb lists one record per CDR3 protein. The sample holds around 600,000 distinct CDR3 sequences, 14% seen once. Germline V gene lookup returns CDR1 SGDLS and CDR2 YYNGEE. V was pared by 7 bases and J by 4 bases, with 12 bases between. The CDR3 runs to 12 residues. This clonotype was counted between two and nine times. Its target is not known. Study-wide results and limits: Most thyroid clonotypes that were expanded above 0.001 also turned up in blood. Ophthalmopathy was predicted by the model a median of roughly 6 months ahead of onset.

Fresh 10 ml peripheral blood yielded PBMCs. This TCR was sampled from a woman between 18 and 29 years old with Graves' ophthalmopathy. This chain uses TRBV9 with TRBJ2-7; the D gene is possibly TRBD1 (6 bases). Sequencing was carried out using blood. CDR3 sequence reads: CASESTGYEQYF. CDR3 DNA sequence: TGTGCCAGCGAATCAACAGGGTACGAGCAGTACTTC.